This T cell receptor beta chain was captured in a study of blood T cell repertoires in COVID-19. Background on the study: In each case, the material was cDNA or gDNA derived from T cells, B-cell-depleted T cells, or PBMCs.

Data came from immunoSEQ multiplex PCR; TCRdb stores just in-frame clones and leaves some out. The data hold about 270,000 clones, with about four fifths observed a single time. This clone was observed once. The CDR3 is 15 residues long. V lost 3 bases to trimming and J lost 4 bases, with 17 bases between them. The germline gives CDR1 GTSNPN, CDR2 SVGIG (reference sequence). The TCR sequence derives from a woman aged 60-70 years with active or convalescent COVID-19. The chain has TRBV30 and TRBJ2-3; the D gene is possibly TRBD2 (5 bases). Sequenced material: peripheral blood. The CDR3 bases are TGTGCCTGGAGCATCTATCGGGGTGGGTCAGATACGCAGTATTTT. Protein: CAWSIYRGGSDTQYF.